This T cell receptor (beta chain) was profiled in a study of blood T cell repertoires in COVID-19. The CDR3 spans 14 residues. Per the germline V gene, CDR1 is KGHSH and CDR2 is LQKENI. Trimming took 1 base from V and 1 from J, leaving 7 bases between them. TCRdb's table, derived via immunoSEQ multiplex PCR, lists solely in-frame clones and lacks some. This sample has around 83,000 clones, with approximately 90% found just once. The sequenced material came from peripheral blood. The receptor was isolated from a man between 65 and 85 years old with active or convalescent COVID-19. The chain carries TRBV18 and TRBJ1-1; D gene uncertain. As DNA, the CDR3 is TGTGCCAGCTCACCACGGGGAGAGAACACTGAAGCTTTCTTT. It encodes CASSPRGENTEAFF.